The 16 T cell receptor beta chains below all came from one sample that was sequenced in a study of graft-versus-host responses after intestinal transplantation. Only in-frame clones appear in the TCRdb table, and some are missing; sequencing was by immunoSEQ multiplex PCR. The sample consists of approximately 9,000 clones, roughly 27% of them appearing once. The input for sequencing was alloreactive CD4+ T cells from a mixed lymphocyte reaction culture, taken before intestinal transplant. Specified subset: CFSE-low proliferating T cells sorted from roughly six-day pre-transplant mixed lymphocyte reaction (GvH or HvG direction). Every receptor here comes from a human patient who received an intestinal transplant.

In its sample, this clone was seen a few times. This chain uses TRBV27 with TRBJ2-7; D gene uncertain. The CDR3 length is 14 residues. The ends were cut back, 0 bases at V and 3 bases at J, with 9 bases in the middle. Germline V CDR1 and CDR2: MNHEY, SMNVEV (reference sequence). Here the CDR3 DNA reads TGTGCCAGCAGTTTATCGGGGTCGGGCTACGAGCAGTACTTC. Encoded protein: CASSLSGSGYEQYF.

This clone was picked up a small number of times. The V and J genes are TRBV27 and TRBJ2-1, with TRBD1 matching 7 bases. The CDR3 covers 16 residues. Germline V gene lookup returns CDR1 MNHEY and CDR2 SMNVEV (reference sequence). Trimming removed 4 bases from V and 2 bases from J; junction bases left unmatched: 8. The CDR3 here is CASSWLTGIPYNEQFF. The CDR3 nucleotides are TGTGCCAGCAGTTGGTTGACAGGGATCCCCTACAATGAGCAGTTCTTC.

This clone was counted a few times. The V and J genes are TRBV5-8 and TRBJ2-7; TRBD2 agrees at 14 bases. From germline, CDR1 is SGHTS and CDR2 YDEGEE. The CDR3 runs 14 residues. V lost 4 bases, J lost 5 bases, and 2 bases stayed unmatched. CDR3 in amino acids: CASSRLAGGDEQYF. The CDR3 region has the DNA TGTGCCAGCAGCAGACTAGCGGGAGGGGACGAGCAGTACTTC.

This clone has more than one count but fewer than ten. Without the conserved terminal phenylalanine or tryptophan, this CDR3 likely stems from a read error. The DNA is left out, because the CDR3 cannot be placed on it with certainty; the CDR3 is given as TCRdb lists it. J is TRBJ2-3 and V is TRBV3-1 (or the pseudogene TRBV3-2); TRBD2 is taken as the D call from the table, unchecked against the DNA. CDR1 is LGHDT, CDR2 YNNKEL, per germline (reference sequence). The CDR3 comprises 8 residues, both ends counted. The CDR3 sequence is CASSPKRV.

By frequency in the sample, this clone is medium-sized. The rearrangement uses TRBV4-1 and TRBJ2-7, with D possibly being TRBD1 or TRBD2 (6 bases each). The CDR3 is 15 residues long. From germline, CDR1 is MGHRA and CDR2 YSYEKL. V was shortened by 0 bases and J by 3 bases, with 12 bases between the two germline ends. In nucleotides, the CDR3 is TGCGCCAGCAGCCAAGAAGGGGGAGGACTCTACGAGCAGTACTTC. It codes for CASSQEGGGLYEQYF.

In this sample, this clone turned up a few times. The rearrangement links TRBV6-5 to TRBJ1-4; no clear D gene. V lost 4 bases and J 0 bases, leaving 6 bases between the germline ends. Germline CDR1 is MNHEY and CDR2 is SVGAGI. CDR3 length equals 14 residues. In DNA form, the CDR3 reads TGTGCCAGCAGTTTTCTATCAACTAATGAAAAACTGTTTTTT. Its protein is CASSFLSTNEKLFF.

The chain carries TRBV27 and TRBJ2-7; the D is unclear. The length of the CDR3 is 15 residues. V shed 4 bases and J shed 7 bases, with 20 bases lying between them. Looked up from germline, CDR1 is MNHEY and CDR2 is SMNVEV (reference sequence). CDR3 loop: CASSWNPGVLGEQYF. DNA of the CDR3: TGTGCCAGCAGTTGGAACCCGGGTGTCCTTGGGGAGCAGTACTTC.

The rearrangement joins TRBV5-4 to TRBJ2-3, with D possibly being TRBD2 (6 bases). This CDR3 is 12 amino acids long. The germline gives CDR1 SGHNT, CDR2 YYREEE (reference sequence). V was shortened by 7 bases and J by 5 bases, with 11 bases between the two germline ends. Here the CDR3 DNA reads TGTGCCAGCGGGCAGGGAGGAGATACGCAGTATTTT. This sequence encodes CASGQGGDTQYF.

This clone was observed once. This chain links TRBV19 with TRBJ1-1, with D perhaps matching TRBD1 (6 bases). Germline CDR1 is LNHDA and CDR2 is SQIVND (reference sequence). CDR3 length: 12 amino acids. V lost 6 bases, J lost 1 base, and 6 bases lay in between. CDR3 loop: CASRTGNTEAFF. For the CDR3, the DNA is TGTGCCAGTAGGACAGGGAACACTGAAGCTTTCTTT.

The chain couples TRBV7-9 to TRBJ2-7; D gene ambiguous. Deletions cut 2 bases from V and 4 bases from J, with 0 bases between. Per germline, CDR1 SEHNR and CDR2 FQNEAQ (reference sequence). This CDR3 is 10 amino acids long. The CDR3 DNA sequence: TGTGCCAGCAGCTTATACGAGCAGTACTTC. This translates into CASSLYEQYF.

The V call is TRBV27, the J call TRBJ2-1, with D possibly matching TRBD2 (6 bases). CDR3 size: 16 residues. Trimming pared 6 bases from V and 3 bases from J, leaving 18 bases between. Germline lookup yields CDR1 MNHEY and CDR2 SMNVEV (reference sequence). CDR3 nucleotide sequence: TGTGCCAGCAGCTACCTTCCGGGAGTCTTCTACAATGAGCAGTTCTTC. It translates to CASSYLPGVFYNEQFF.

This clone is deemed medium-sized. The chain employs TRBV19 and TRBJ2-2; 9 positions agree with TRBD1. J lost 6 bases, V lost 5 bases, and 10 bases had no gene match. Germline V gene lookup returns CDR1 LNHDA and CDR2 SQIVND (reference sequence). CDR3 length: 16 residues. As DNA, the CDR3 is TGTGCCAGTAGTCCCCGGGACAGGGAAAGGGCCGGGGAGCTGTTTTTT. It codes for CASSPRDRERAGELFF.

The V gene is TRBV6-1, the J gene TRBJ1-1, with 8 nucleotides matching TRBD1. There are 14 residues in the CDR3. Unmatched junction bases numbered 5, after V lost 4 bases and J lost 4 bases. Per the germline V gene, CDR1 is MNHNS and CDR2 is SASEGT. The CDR3 sequence is CASSASTGVTEAFF. The CDR3 coding sequence is TGTGCCAGCAGTGCCTCGACAGGGGTCACTGAAGCTTTCTTT.

The chain employs TRBV9 and TRBJ2-1; tentatively, D is TRBD2 (5 bases). The germline V gene has CDR1 SGDLS and CDR2 YYNGEE. The CDR3 has 15 residues. V lost 0 bases, J lost 5 bases, and 12 bases lay in between. In nucleotides, the CDR3 is TGTGCCAGCAGCGTAGCCGGCGGGCACAACAATGAGCAGTTCTTC. Its translation is CASSVAGGHNNEQFF.

In this sample, this clone turned up a few times. The chain couples TRBV6-6 to TRBJ2-7; a possible D gene is TRBD2 (6 bases). The CDR3 extends over 13 amino acids. Trimming removed 7 bases from V and 6 bases from J, with 16 bases in between. Germline V lookup: CDR1 MNHNY, CDR2 SVGAGI (reference sequence). The CDR3 is CASTASVVSEQYF. The CDR3 nucleotides read TGTGCCAGCACAGCTAGCGTAGTCTCCGAGCAGTACTTC.

The gene calls are TRBV29-1 and TRBJ2-7; D call uncertain. CDR3 size: 13 residues. Germline lookup yields CDR1 SQVTM and CDR2 ANQGSEA. Between the trimmed V and J ends, which lost 4 bases and 6 bases, there was a span of 16 bases. The CDR3 reads CSVGSAATTEQYF. CDR3 in DNA: TGCAGCGTTGGTTCCGCGGCGACCACCGAGCAGTACTTC.